Detailed here is one T cell receptor (beta chain). This clone was observed a few times. Its target antigen remains unknown. No clone much larger than this one lies a single base away; base qualities are absent. V lost 4 bases and J lost 8 bases; the stretch between them is 19 bases long. The CDR3 measures 15 amino acids from cysteine to phenylalanine. The entry retains the CDR3 DNA only, 45 bases that are in frame from base 1. Based on the germline V gene, the CDR1 and CDR2 sequences are SGHRS and YFSETQ. The data belong to a study of blood T cell repertoires in COVID-19 (dated by TCRdb to 2018 to 2021). About the study as a whole: Collaborator samples came from the United States, Italy and Spain and covered acute and convalescent phases of COVID-19. The prospective study material was composed of cDNA or gDNA derived from T cells, B-cell-depleted T cells, or PBMCs. Where HLA class I and class II types were available, the types were taken from metadata supplied by the sample provider, not from assay-based typing. The dataset comprised deeply sampled blood TCRbeta repertoires from subjects exposed to, actively infected with, or recovered from COVID-19. Sample metadata almost always included a de-identified subject ID, COVID-19 status, age in years and sex. Samples were obtained from the ongoing ImmuneRACE study (first 160 participants) and from about 1,300 subjects provided by 6 global collaborators. The repertoires were made available in a free public database intended to serve as a resource for research on the immune response to SARS-CoV-2.

Whole blood was collected in K2EDTA tubes by collaborating institutions according to the institutions' own protocols. For TCRbeta analysis, collaborator samples were shipped as frozen whole blood, as isolated PBMCs, or as DNA extracted from either sample type. Study-level results and caveats: Clinical and demographic metadata were provided uncurated, with the amount varying by source and participant.

TCRbeta CDR3 regions were amplified from genomic DNA using the immunoSEQ Assay, a bias-controlled multiplex PCR. In the authors' own workflow: The number of nucleated cells in each sample was estimated by amplification of reference gene primers within the assay. Sequence reads were collapsed and filtered to measure the absolute abundance of every unique TCRbeta CDR3 rearrangement. For each sample, productive Simpson clonality was calculated as the square root of Simpson's diversity index over productive rearrangements. Here the immuneACCESS table is served through TCRdb, limited to in-frame sequences with V and J called. Missing clones are a known gap in these copies; in checked studies unresolved V genes cover under half, and the rest lacks a known reason. Clone size and V and J calls were adopted from that table, with D and trimming inferred from the DNA. The sample contains 400,000 to 550,000 clones, about 89% of them found a single time. The ten largest clonotypes hold approximately 4.5% of the sample.

Recombination joined TRBV5-1 with TRBJ2-1, with TRBD1 as a weak D call on 7 bases. The receptor was derived from a woman younger than 45 with acute or convalescent COVID-19. The sample taken for sequencing was peripheral blood. The sequence in DNA is TGCGCCAGCAGCGCCGGAGGTGGAGGGGGCTATGAGCAGTTCTTC. This encodes CASSAGGGGGYEQFF.